This T cell receptor (beta chain) stems from a study of neurological immune-mediated disorders (dated by TCRdb to about 2019). Study-wide context: Using UMI-based sequencing, the study compared peripheral blood TCR-beta repertoires from patients with HTLV-I-associated myelopathy (HAM/TSP), patients with multiple sclerosis, and healthy controls. The cohort comprised about 71 subjects: roughly 14 HAM/TSP patients, approximately 34 multiple sclerosis patients and about 20 healthy controls. The 95 to 120 TCR-beta libraries covered PBMC samples along with longitudinal samples, technical triplicates, and paired sorted CD4+ and CD8+ T-cell subsets. Points the paper makes about the study in general: Across subjects, expanded clones never shared an identical CDR3 amino acid sequence, which suggests that the TCR-beta repertoires in every group were private. TCR clonal expansion was greatest in HAM/TSP patients and smallest in MS patients, who ranked below even healthy controls.

cDNA synthesis used template-switch 5'RACE with a primer carrying a 10-nucleotide random unique molecular identifier tagging each TCR transcript. Every sequencing run yielded over 170 million TCR-beta sequences covering 15-18 subjects. The RNeasy kit was used for extraction of total RNA. The KAPA Real-time Library Amplification kit was used to amplify TCR-beta VDJ regions with primers for the TCR constant region and the 5'RACE anchor. A first PCR added sample indexes and Illumina adaptors, and a second PCR then raised library yield. After purification with Ampure beads, the TCR product of roughly 650 bp was size-selected on a 2% E-gel SizeSelection system. Before pooling, libraries had their quality checked on a Bioanalyzer, their concentration measured with Qubit, and their quantity determined with the Kapa Library Quantification kit. An Illumina HiSeq 2500 was used to sequence the libraries paired-end at 2 x 150 bp. To increase sequence diversity, roughly 24-32% phiX was spiked into each library pool. Processing in the source paper ran as follows. Quality-filtered reads were processed with the UMI-based MiGEC pipeline, which removed over 85% of raw TCR sequences during error correction. VDJ genes were aligned to IMGT germline references, and each clonotype was defined by a unique CDR3 amino acid sequence together with V-J genes. Clonal expansion, Shannon diversity and CDR3 relatedness (CalcPairwiseDistances, ClusterSamples) were evaluated with VDJtools, and phylogenetic trees were built with CLCbio workbench. Using coefficient-of-variation modelling across technical triplicates, the study counted a clone as expanded if it had at least 8 unique UMIs. Clones were called with MiXCR by TCRdb after fastp trimmed the public reads at Q25, and only in-frame beta chains were retained. Identical CDR3 protein sequences are pooled into one entry, listed with their most common genes and DNA. These V and J calls are TCRdb output, not the study's own analysis. Recorded for this sample are under 80,000 distinct CDR3 sequences; around 14% of them occurred a single time. The ten largest make up 6.8% of the sample.

The healthy controls were volunteers from a blood bank in Maryland, USA. Unsorted PBMC libraries were generated from 2 million PBMCs stored in RNAlater at -80 °C until RNA extraction. PBMCs were separated from peripheral blood using Ficoll-Hypaque density gradient centrifugation and then cryopreserved in liquid nitrogen. The table lists this clonotype with many counts. This receptor's antigen is unknown. Per-nucleotide qualities are absent, and no much larger clonotype sits a single base away. CDR1 and CDR2 are drawn from the germline V gene: SGHRS, YFSETQ. Trimming costs V 4 bases and J 6 bases, and their ends lie 19 bases apart. The CDR3 contains 15 residues, cysteine and phenylalanine counted. Only CDR3 DNA is held: 45 bases, read in frame from base 1.

The sequenced sample consisted of PBMCs. This sequence uses TRBV5-1 and TRBJ2-5; no D gene call is confident. The receptor's source is a woman between 50 and 59 years old in good health. This receptor has the CDR3 CASSEPQMGSKTQYF. The DNA sequence follows: TGCGCCAGCAGCGAACCTCAGATGGGGTCGAAGACCCAGTACTTC.